This T cell receptor (beta chain) was sequenced during a study of memory CD4+ T cells and cytomegalovirus serostatus. Study-level background: This sample comes from healthy Belgian adults, fewer than 10 CMV seropositive, approximately 22 seronegative. General study results and limits: Each of approximately 69 CMV-associated TCRbeta sequences occurred in one to five individuals.

How the authors handled the data: Out-of-frame sequences were removed, leaving some 2 million distinct TCRbeta sequences. Assay used: immunoSEQ multiplex PCR; TCRdb lists only in-frame clones, some missing. The V and J calls and clone size were taken over from that table, and D and trimming were inferred from the DNA. The sample contains 80,000 or so clones, just under 80% of which appear only once. Of note for this clone: No antigen is known for it.

The sort gate was single viable CD3+CD4+CD8-CD45RO+ cells for memory CD4+ T cells. V was pared by 2 bases and J by 3 bases, with 7 bases of the junction left unmatched. Germline CDR1 is SGHRS and CDR2 is YFSETQ. The CDR3 is 16 residues long. The material sequenced was memory CD4+ T cells from blood. V gene TRBV5-1 combines with J gene TRBJ2-3; 9 nucleotides agree with TRBD1. The clonotype was recovered from an adult in good health and CMV-seropositive. CDR3 sequence: CASSFNGQGLTDTQYF. CDR3 nucleotide sequence: TGCGCCAGCAGCTTCAACGGACAGGGGTTAACAGATACGCAGTATTTT.